These T cell receptor beta chains were read from a single sample in a study of blood T cell repertoires in COVID-19. Sequenced by immunoSEQ multiplex PCR; TCRdb stores in-frame clones only, minus some. Here the sample spans 35,000 or so clones, roughly 80% being singletons. Sample: peripheral blood. The receptors come from a woman in her 70s with acute or convalescent COVID-19. The conserved cysteine and the conserved F or W are not part of the CDR3 here. Each record gives: V gene, J gene, clone size, D gene, CDR3 protein. D genes are given only for firm matches. Rows give clone size only sometimes, using once, few, many, or a class for an expanded clone.

TRBV15	TRBJ2-7	once	TRBD2	ATSSGLAAPYEQY
TRBV14	TRBJ1-6	few	.	ASSQVRSSPLH
TRBV5-1	TRBJ1-1	.	.	ASSLAGSNTEAF
TRBV6-6	TRBJ2-5	.	.	ASSYSEGSQTQY
TRBV28	TRBJ2-1	.	TRBD1	ASSLRHRGSNEQF
TRBV3-1/TRBV3-2	TRBJ1-2	.	TRBD1	ASSQEQAGGRGYT
TRBV19	TRBJ2-7	.	TRBD2	ASSIKRDSYEQY
TRBV5-1	TRBJ2-2	once	.	ASSLGRTPQNTGELF
TRBV6-1	TRBJ2-1	.	TRBD1	ASSEWGQGSNEQF
TRBV6-6	TRBJ2-7	.	.	ASSYPQGFNYEQY
TRBV28	TRBJ2-5	.	TRBD2	ASSLTSEQETQY
TRBV6-6	TRBJ1-2	few	.	ASTLMGLNYGYT
TRBV13	TRBJ1-2	.	.	ASSSDTFRQRGYT
TRBV5-1	TRBJ1-2	.	TRBD1	ASSFRDRDNYGYT
TRBV19	TRBJ1-5	once	.	ASSMGGSGSNQPQH
TRBV7-2	TRBJ2-3	.	TRBD2	ASSSLTSGKVADTQY
TRBV7-2	TRBJ2-7	.	TRBD2	ASSSAGGREQY
TRBV28	TRBJ2-1	.	.	ASSGSGSTYNEQF
TRBV28	TRBJ1-1	.	TRBD1	ATRNRGNTEAF
TRBV5-1	TRBJ2-1	once	TRBD2	ASSTSSGRAWDNEQF
TRBV19	TRBJ2-7	.	.	ASRSNSREQY
TRBV19	TRBJ1-5	.	.	ATLMEGSNQPQH
TRBV7-2	TRBJ2-1	.	TRBD2	ASSLESSGGYNEQF
TRBV6-5	TRBJ1-5	.	TRBD1	ATKPGGNQPQH
TRBV5-1	TRBJ2-7	few	TRBD2	ASSWTSVSHYEQY
TRBV3-1/TRBV3-2	TRBJ1-6	.	.	ASSQGAGVKGPLH
TRBV13	TRBJ2-3	.	TRBD2	ASSSAGTDTQY
TRBV6-6	TRBJ1-4	once	.	ASSRTATNEKLF
TRBV25-1	TRBJ2-5	.	.	ASRLSGTQY
TRBV12-3/TRBV12-4	TRBJ1-2	.	.	ASSFQGFYGYT
TRBV10-3	TRBJ2-1	.	.	AISESGGSYNEQF
TRBV7-8	TRBJ1-2	few	.	ASSRGMGANYGYT
TRBV3-1/TRBV3-2	TRBJ2-5	many	.	ASSLSGEETQY
TRBV2	TRBJ2-2	.	.	ASSAGNTGELF
TRBV3-1/TRBV3-2	TRBJ2-2	.	TRBD2	ASSQDLAGGRTGELF
TRBV2	TRBJ2-1	.	.	ASKSNSLLYNEQF
TRBV28	TRBJ2-1	.	TRBD2	ASRVPLAGDSEQF
TRBV7-8	TRBJ2-7	once	.	ASSGGARGEQY
TRBV27	TRBJ1-6	.	TRBD1	ASSLSSGGVSPLH
TRBV27	TRBJ2-7	.	.	ASSRTRVYDEQY
TRBV28	TRBJ1-2	.	TRBD1	ASSFRDRVGGYT
TRBV15	TRBJ2-5	once	TRBD1	ATSTRGTESLRTQY
TRBV3-1/TRBV3-2	TRBJ1-6	.	.	ASSQKTGNSPLH
TRBV11-3	TRBJ2-5	.	TRBD1	ASSQGQPYETQY
TRBV4-1	TRBJ2-7	.	.	ASSQEARGNEQY